The 16 T cell receptor beta chains in this list originate from one sample, sequenced in a study of T cells in localized non-small cell lung cancer. Sequencing was performed with immunoSEQ multiplex PCR; in TCRdb, only in-frame clones are kept and a portion is missing. Of 26,000 or so clones listed, 70% to 90% are singletons. The sample was peripheral blood, taken before any cancer treatment. The receptors were gathered from a female donor aged 60 or older with stage II squamous cell lung carcinoma.

The J gene is TRBJ1-1, the V gene TRBV18; D not resolved. This CDR3 comprises 14 residues. Germline V CDR1 and CDR2: KGHSH, LQKENI. Trimming cost V 3 bases and J 3 bases, with 11 bases left between them. This CDR3 reads CASSPRSEDTEAFF. The CDR3 DNA reads TGTGCCAGCTCACCGCGGAGCGAGGACACTGAAGCTTTCTTT. The full variable domain, with the rest looked up from reference TRBV18 and TRBJ1-1, is NAGVMQNPRHLVRRRGQEARLRCSPMKGHSHVYWYRQLPEEGLKFMVYLQKENIIDESGMPKERFSAEFPKEGPSILRIQQVVRGDSAAYFCASSPRSEDTEAFFGQGTRLTVV.

V gene TRBV11-3 combines with J gene TRBJ2-7, with a weak D call TRBD1 (5 bases). From germline, CDR1 is SGHNT and CDR2 YENEEA. With 1 base removed from V and 2 bases from J, the gap between germline ends came to 9 bases. The CDR3 length is 14 residues. In nucleotides, the CDR3 is TGTGCCAGCAGCTTAGGGGGCGGACCCTACGAGCAGTACTTC. This translates into CASSLGGGPYEQYF.

V usage is TRBV5-1 and J usage is TRBJ2-1, with 7 nucleotides matching TRBD1. CDR3 size: 16 residues. The trim removed 3 bases at V and 7 bases at J, leaving 13 bases unmatched. Germline CDR1 and CDR2: SGHRS and YFSETQ. CDR3 residues: CASSWQQGSGGNEQFF. The CDR3, as DNA: TGCGCCAGCAGCTGGCAACAGGGGTCCGGTGGGAATGAGCAGTTCTTC.

Here the CDR3 reads CASSRDSEASEKLFF. Here the CDR3 DNA reads TGTGCCAGCAGCCGAGATTCAGAAGCGTCGGAAAAACTGTTTTTT. The rearrangement joins TRBV6-5 to TRBJ1-4; no reliable D call. V shed 6 bases and J shed 8 bases, with 19 bases lying between them. From germline, CDR1 is MNHEY and CDR2 SVGAGI. This CDR3 is 15 amino acids long.

The V call is TRBV27, the J call TRBJ2-3, with D unresolved. CDR1 is MNHEY and CDR2 is SMNVEV in the germline V gene (reference sequence). The CDR3 is made up of 14 amino acids. Trimming stripped 3 bases from V and 4 bases from J, with 11 bases between. CDR3 region: CASSFLSRADTQYF. The CDR3 DNA is TGTGCCAGCAGTTTTTTAAGTCGAGCAGATACGCAGTATTTT.

The chain links TRBV19 to TRBJ1-1, with D perhaps matching TRBD1 (5 bases). Germline values: CDR1 LNHDA, CDR2 SQIVND (reference sequence). The CDR3 covers 15 residues. The germline V and J ends were trimmed by 0 bases and 2 bases, with 10 bases remaining between them. The CDR3 bases are TGTGCCAGTAGTATAGATTTTGGGGCTAACACTGAAGCTTTCTTT. It is translated as CASSIDFGANTEAFF.

The V call is TRBV7-2, the J call TRBJ1-4, with D hard to call. With 1 base removed from V and 7 bases from J, the gap between germline ends came to 10 bases. The CDR3 is 14 residues long. Germline-derived CDR1 and CDR2 are SGHTA and FQGNSA. This CDR3 is CASSLDLGVEKLFF. CDR3 bases: TGTGCCAGCAGCTTAGATCTAGGCGTTGAAAAACTGTTTTTT.

Only one count was recorded for this clone. The chain has TRBV7-2 and TRBJ2-7; D not certain. With 0 bases removed from V and 4 bases from J, the gap between germline ends came to 10 bases. The CDR3 consists of 14 residues. Germline V gives CDR1 SGHTA, CDR2 FQGNSA. CDR3 sequence (DNA): TGTGCCAGCAGCTTAGCGTTCGTAGGGTACGAGCAGTACTTC. This encodes CASSLAFVGYEQYF.

The gene calls are TRBV27 and TRBJ1-2; no reliable D call. CDR3 length: 13 residues. Germline V gene sequence: CDR1 MNHEY, CDR2 SMNVEV (reference sequence). V lost 3 bases and J 8 bases, leaving 13 bases between the germline ends. The CDR3 reads CASSFGRKEGYTF. The CDR3 nucleotides read TGTGCCAGCAGTTTCGGGAGAAAGGAAGGCTACACCTTC.

In the case of this clone: In the same sample, other DNA sequences code for this CDR3. The rearrangement links TRBV5-1 to TRBJ2-5; D remains ambiguous. This CDR3 is built from 16 residues. Germline V gene sequence: CDR1 SGHRS, CDR2 YFSETQ. The germline V and J ends were trimmed by 4 bases and 0 bases, with 16 bases remaining between them. The CDR3 DNA is TGCGCCAGCAGCCTAACGTTATCAGCAGACCAAGAGACCCAGTACTTC. Encoded protein: CASSLTLSADQETQYF.

On this clone: The junction departs from germline at one end; a sequencing error may be responsible. The rearrangement uses TRBV28 and TRBJ1-5, with D possibly matching TRBD1 (5 bases). The germline CDR1 and CDR2 sequences are MDHEN and SYDVKM. There are 13 residues in the CDR3. The CDR3 spells CASRFQGIQRQHF. The CDR3 coding sequence is TGTGCCAGCAGGTTCCAGGGCATTCAGCGCCAGCATTTT.

The CDR3 reads CAWTSRGEQYF. CDR3 nucleotide sequence: TGTGCCTGGACCTCCAGGGGCGAGCAGTACTTC. V usage is TRBV30 and J usage is TRBJ2-7, with D possibly TRBD1 on 6 matching bases. Germline V CDR1 and CDR2: GTSNPN, SVGIG (reference sequence). V lost 4 bases and J 6 bases, leaving 10 bases between the germline ends. This CDR3 comprises 11 residues. Complete variable domain (other parts from reference TRBV30 and TRBJ2-7): SQTIHQWPATLVQPVGSPLSLECTVEGTSNPNLYWYRQAAGRGLQLLFYSVGIGQISSEVPQNLSASRPQDRQFILSSKKLLLSDSGFYLCAWTSRGEQYFGPGTRLTVT.

V usage is TRBV6-5 and J usage is TRBJ2-3; 7 nucleotides agree with TRBD2. The CDR3 extends over 15 amino acids. Trimming removed 5 bases from V and 4 bases from J; junction bases left unmatched: 9. CDR1 is MNHEY and CDR2 is SVGAGI in the germline V gene. The CDR3 protein is CASSTRRLASDTQYF. The CDR3 bases are TGTGCCAGCAGTACGCGGAGACTAGCCTCAGATACGCAGTATTTT.

This chain joins TRBV4-1 and TRBJ2-3; TRBD2 agrees at 10 bases. The junction had 3 bases not matched to a gene; V was cut back by 0 bases and J by 3 bases. The CDR3 length is 16 residues. Germline CDR1 MGHRA, CDR2 YSYEKL. In nucleotides, the CDR3 is TGCGCCAGCAGCCAAGACGCTAGCGGGAGAACAGATACGCAGTATTTT. This sequence encodes CASSQDASGRTDTQYF.

This chain links TRBV5-1 with TRBJ2-1; TRBD2 agrees at 10 bases. The V gene's germline CDR1 is SGHRS and CDR2 YFSETQ. The V gene end was trimmed by 8 bases and the J gene end by 4 bases; junction bases not matched to a gene: 6. The CDR3 sequence is 14 residues long. The CDR3: CASYLAGEYNEQFF. DNA for the CDR3: TGCGCCAGTTATCTAGCGGGAGAATACAATGAGCAGTTCTTC.

The chain joins TRBV29-1 to TRBJ1-2; D unclear. Trimming removed 4 bases at V and 4 bases at J, with 16 bases between. Germline V gene data show CDR1 as SQVTM and CDR2 as ANQGSEA. There are 14 residues in the CDR3. CDR3 loop: CSVGTGVGGYGYTF. The CDR3 DNA is TGCAGCGTTGGAACCGGGGTAGGCGGCTATGGCTACACCTTC.